Below, one T cell receptor (beta chain) is given with its context. Its antigen remains unidentified. This record belongs to a study of monozygotic twins with inflammatory bowel disease. Study outcomes and limitations: Repertoire similarity did not differ between concordant and discordant twins, perhaps due to limited power. IBD patients, compared with healthy twins, shared fewer clonotypes with others (especially with disease activity). Support was lacking for any single strong IBD-associated signal or clonotype.

Nested amplification of TCRalpha and TCRbeta cDNA involved two PCRs of roughly 17 and 9 cycles. TCRdb reprocessed the 5' RACE reads, with one entry per CDR3 protein and no DNA. Its table records about 130,000 distinct CDR3 sequences. This CDR3 comprises 15 residues. CDR1 is SGHTA, CDR2 FQGNSA, per germline. What was sequenced was blood. This receptor was identified in a human donor with ulcerative colitis or Crohn's disease, or a healthy co-twin of an affected twin (not recorded which). The rearrangement links TRBV7-2 to TRBJ2-1; TCRdb's D call, TRBD2, is unchecked because there is no DNA. CDR3 residues: CASSLRLVNYNEQFF.